This entry lists 20 T cell receptor beta chains sequenced from one sample in a study of STAT5B mutations in CD4+ large granular lymphocyte leukemia. Method: immunoSEQ multiplex PCR; TCRdb's copy keeps in-frame clones and lacks some. The sample lists about 30,000 clones, 65% to 80% occurring once. The sequencing input was CD4+ T cells from blood buffy coats. The receptors stem from a human donor in good health.

The V gene is TRBV4-2, the J gene TRBJ2-4; D is unresolved. The CDR3 covers 17 residues. Germline V gene lookup returns CDR1 LGHNA and CDR2 YNFKEQ. Trimming removed 0 bases at V and 7 bases at J, with 19 bases between. The CDR3 sequence is CASSQESPRQSFNIQYF. CDR3 bases: TGTGCCAGCAGCCAAGAATCACCACGGCAGTCTTTCAACATTCAGTACTTC.

The V and J genes are TRBV7-2 and TRBJ2-7; the D gene is possibly TRBD2 (5 bases). From germline, CDR1 is SGHTA and CDR2 FQGNSA. The CDR3 sequence is 14 residues long. V lost 5 bases, J lost 3 bases, and 14 bases lay in between. The CDR3: CASSPQRAGYEQYF. DNA for the CDR3: TGTGCCAGCAGCCCCCAAAGGGCGGGCTACGAGCAGTACTTC. Full variable domain (outside the CDR3, taken from reference TRBV7-2 and TRBJ2-7): GAGVSQSPSNKVTEKGKDVELRCDPISGHTALYWYRQSLGQGLEFLIYFQGNSAPDKSGLPSDRFSAERTGGSVSTLTIQRTQQEDSAVYLCASSPQRAGYEQYFGPGTRLTVT.

This chain connects TRBV28 to TRBJ2-2; D is perhaps TRBD2 (5 bases). Looked up from germline, CDR1 is MDHEN and CDR2 is SYDVKM. Trimming removed 1 base from V and 3 bases from J, with 12 bases in between. The CDR3 length is 16 residues. DNA of the CDR3: TGTGCCAGCAGTTTATTGGCGGGTTTAGACACCGGGGAGCTGTTTTTT. Translated: CASSLLAGLDTGELFF.

The table lists this clone with a few counts. The CDR3 protein is CASALGLAGRDTQYF. The CDR3 nucleotides read TGTGCTAGTGCCCTGGGGCTAGCGGGAAGGGATACGCAGTATTTT. This sequence joins TRBV12-5 and TRBJ2-3; 9 bases map to TRBD2. Looked up from germline, CDR1 is LGHNT and CDR2 is FRNRAP. This CDR3 has 15 residues. V lost 7 bases to trimming and J lost 6 bases; unmatched junction nucleotides: 11.

J is TRBJ2-1 and V is TRBV10-3; D is unresolved. V gave up 5 bases and J gave up 9 bases, with 8 bases separating them. Germline CDR1 is ENHRY and CDR2 is SYGVKD. The CDR3 sequence is 11 residues long. DNA for the CDR3: TGTGCCATCAGTAGTAGTGTTGAGCAGTTCTTC. Residues: CAISSSVEQFF.

CDR3 in DNA: TGTGCCAGTAGCCTTAACAGGGCCGGGGAGCTGTTTTTT. Protein: CASSLNRAGELFF. The rearrangement uses TRBV19 and TRBJ2-2, with D perhaps matching TRBD1 (6 bases). Trimming took 6 bases from V and 6 from J, leaving 11 bases between them. From germline, CDR1 is LNHDA and CDR2 SQIVND (reference sequence). The CDR3 length is 13 residues.

The CDR3 nucleotides read TGTGCCAGCCGATGGGGACAAGAGGGGAGCACTGAAGCTTTCTTT. Its protein is CASRWGQEGSTEAFF. V is TRBV7-2 and J is TRBJ1-1, with TRBD1 as a possible D gene (6 bases). Germline V lookup: CDR1 SGHTA, CDR2 FQGNSA. V was pared by 8 bases and J by 4 bases, with 20 bases between. The CDR3 loop spans 15 amino acids.

V gene TRBV27 combines with J gene TRBJ2-7; D gene unclear. This CDR3 is 14 amino acids long. The V and J ends lost 4 bases and 1 base respectively, with 11 bases between them. Per the germline V gene, CDR1 is MNHEY and CDR2 is SMNVEV (reference sequence). CDR3 in amino acids: CASSYLGSSYEQYF. The CDR3 DNA reads TGTGCCAGCAGTTATCTAGGCTCGTCCTACGAGCAGTACTTC.

The rearrangement links TRBV14 to TRBJ2-1; 9 bases are a match to TRBD2. The V and J ends lost 4 bases and 5 bases, in that order; junction bases with no gene match: 12. CDR1 SGHDN and CDR2 FVKESK come from the germline V gene. This CDR3 has 17 residues. The CDR3: CASSREQFLAGHNEQFF. DNA of the CDR3: TGTGCCAGCAGCCGAGAACAGTTTCTAGCGGGACACAATGAGCAGTTCTTC. The complete variable domain, with remaining parts taken from reference TRBV14 and TRBJ2-1, reads EAGVTQFPSHSVIEKGQTVTLRCDPISGHDNLYWYRRVMGKEIKFLLHFVKESKQDESGMPNNRFLAERTGGTYSTLKVQPAELEDSGVYFCASSREQFLAGHNEQFFGPGTRLTVL.

The V and J genes are TRBV11-2 and TRBJ2-7, with 9 bases that match TRBD2. Trimming at V came to 2 bases and at J to 2 bases, leaving 7 bases not matched to a gene. The CDR3 has 16 amino acids. Germline V gives CDR1 SGHAT, CDR2 FQNNGV. The CDR3 loop reads CASSLIRGRAAYEQYF. The CDR3 DNA sequence: TGTGCCAGCAGCTTAATTCGCGGGAGGGCCGCCTACGAGCAGTACTTC.

This chain joins TRBV7-2 and TRBJ1-1, with D unresolved. V was clipped by 5 bases and J by 5 bases, with 12 bases between them. CDR3 size: 13 residues. The germline gives CDR1 SGHTA, CDR2 FQGNSA. CDR3 in amino acids: CASSPRRWTEAFF. DNA for the CDR3: TGTGCCAGCAGCCCACGGAGATGGACTGAAGCTTTCTTT.

The rearrangement links TRBV2 to TRBJ2-7, with D possibly matching TRBD1 (6 bases). CDR1 and CDR2 (germline): SNHLY, FYNNEI. Trimming cost V 7 bases and J 2 bases, with 15 bases left between them. This CDR3 has 14 residues. The CDR3 nucleotides are TGTGCCAGCATAGGACAGTGGGGACCCTACGAGCAGTACTTC. Encoded protein: CASIGQWGPYEQYF.

This chain uses TRBV7-8 with TRBJ2-1, with a tentative D call TRBD1 (5 bases). This CDR3 spans 15 amino acids. Trimming stripped 2 bases from V and 5 bases from J, with 13 bases between. Germline-derived CDR1 and CDR2 are SGHVS and FQNEAQ. The CDR3 coding sequence is TGTGCCAGCAGCTTAATTCAGGGTGCTGACAATGAGCAGTTCTTC. Its protein is CASSLIQGADNEQFF.

The chain uses TRBV18 and TRBJ2-4; 7 bases fit TRBD1. There are 13 residues in the CDR3. CDR1 and CDR2 (germline): KGHSH, LQKENI. Trimming cost V 10 bases and J 8 bases; bases outside gene matches: 11. CDR3 coding DNA: TGTGCCATAATACAGGGGCTCGAAGACATTCAGTACTTC. It translates to CAIIQGLEDIQYF.

The chain recombines TRBV5-1 with TRBJ2-7; 9 positions agree with TRBD2. With 1 base clipped from V and 7 bases from J, the junction kept 6 bases outside the gene matches. Germline CDR1 is SGHRS and CDR2 is YFSETQ. The length of the CDR3 is 14 residues. CDR3 bases: TGCGCCAGCAGCTTGAGAGCGGGAGGCTGGGAGCAGTACTTC. Translating it yields CASSLRAGGWEQYF.

The V call is TRBV28, the J call TRBJ2-2; D call uncertain. The ends were cut back, 3 bases at V and 6 bases at J, with 5 bases in the middle. This CDR3 spans 12 amino acids. CDR1 and CDR2 (germline): MDHEN, SYDVKM. In nucleotides, the CDR3 is TGTGCCAGCAGTTTGTTGGCCGGGGAGCTGTTTTTT. Translating it yields CASSLLAGELFF.

This clone was seen just once. The V call is TRBV9, the J call TRBJ2-1, with TRBD2 as a possible D gene (5 bases). The V end was cut by 0 bases, the J end by 1 base, with 8 bases between. In germline, CDR1 is SGDLS, CDR2 YYNGEE. The CDR3 length is 15 residues. The CDR3 loop reads CASSVDGGSYNEQFF. The CDR3 DNA reads TGTGCCAGCAGCGTAGATGGAGGATCCTACAATGAGCAGTTCTTC. The whole variable domain, remainder taken from reference TRBV9 and TRBJ2-1, is DSGVTQTPKHLITATGQRVTLRCSPRSGDLSVYWYQQSLDQGLQFLIQYYNGEERAKGNILERFSAQQFPDLHSELNLSSLELGDSALYFCASSVDGGSYNEQFFGPGTRLTVL.

The chain employs TRBV6-1 and TRBJ1-1; D is uncertain. V was trimmed by 4 bases and J by 3 bases, leaving 15 bases between them. Germline CDR1 reads MNHNS; CDR2 reads SASEGT. This CDR3 contains 15 residues. The CDR3 sequence is CASSVQTGFDTEAFF. The CDR3 coding sequence is TGTGCCAGCAGTGTCCAGACGGGCTTTGACACTGAAGCTTTCTTT.

The rearrangement links TRBV7-9 to TRBJ2-3; 11 bases line up with TRBD2. The CDR3 spans 15 residues. After removal of 3 bases from V and 1 base from J, the junction contained 0 bases not matched to a gene. CDR1 and CDR2 (germline): SEHNR, FQNEAQ (reference sequence). The CDR3 loop reads CASSLGLAGTDTQYF. CDR3 DNA sequence: TGTGCCAGCAGCTTGGGACTAGCGGGCACAGATACGCAGTATTTT.

The V call is TRBV14, the J call TRBJ1-2, with a possible D match to TRBD1 (6 bases). V lost 3 bases and J lost 8, with 13 bases in between. The CDR3 consists of 13 residues. Germline V gene data show CDR1 as SGHDN and CDR2 as FVKESK. CDR3: CASSHGQIEGYTF. The CDR3 DNA reads TGTGCCAGCAGCCATGGACAGATAGAGGGCTACACCTTC.